The rows below give T cell receptor beta chains drawn from one sample of a study of T cells after yellow fever vaccination. TCRdb re-derived calls from the 5' RACE reads in MiXCR, one entry per CDR3 protein. The sample has hundreds of thousands of distinct CDR3 sequences; around 4% are singletons. Sequencing used PBMCs, obtained on the day of the yellow fever booster vaccination. All receptors derive from a man younger than 35 who received the YFV17D yellow fever vaccine. Each CDR3 is given with its conserved first and last residue. A D gene is named only where the DNA matches it firmly. Size is omitted from some rows. Given values are once, few, many or a class for expanded clones.

D gene: NA; J gene: TRBJ2-2; V gene: TRBV5-6; clone size: many; CDR3 protein: CASSPGWGISNTGELFF; CDR3 DNA: TGTGCCAGCAGCCCTGGATGGGGGATATCAAACACCGGGGAGCTGTTTTTT
D gene: NA; J gene: TRBJ2-5; V gene: TRBV4-1; clone size: many; CDR3 protein: CASSPPQGQETQYF; CDR3 DNA: TGCGCCAGCAGCCCCCCACAGGGCCAAGAGACCCAGTACTTC
D gene: NA; J gene: TRBJ2-7; V gene: TRBV27; clone size: many; CDR3 protein: CASSPMGKEQYF; CDR3 DNA: TGTGCCAGCAGTCCTATGGGGAAGGAGCAGTACTTC
D gene: NA; J gene: TRBJ2-4; V gene: TRBV6-6; clone size: many; CDR3 protein: CASSYSLSGSFKNIQYF; CDR3 DNA: TGTGCCAGCAGTTACTCGTTGTCAGGGAGTTTCAAAAACATTCAGTACTTC
D gene: NA; J gene: TRBJ2-1; V gene: TRBV2; clone size: NA; CDR3 protein: CASSEVRGEQFF; CDR3 DNA: TGTGCCAGCAGTGAAGTTAGGGGCGAGCAGTTCTTC
D gene: NA; J gene: TRBJ2-1; V gene: TRBV5-1; clone size: many; CDR3 protein: CASSLAGLNHEQFF; CDR3 DNA: TGCGCCAGCAGCTTGGCCGGCCTAAACCATGAGCAGTTCTTC
D gene: NA; J gene: TRBJ1-2; V gene: TRBV3-1; clone size: many; CDR3 protein: CASSPGQIYGYTF; CDR3 DNA: TGTGCCAGCAGCCCCGGACAGATCTATGGCTACACCTTC
D gene: NA; J gene: TRBJ2-5; V gene: TRBV7-8; clone size: many; CDR3 protein: CASSLGVGFQETQYF; CDR3 DNA: TGTGCCAGCAGCTTAGGGGTGGGATTCCAAGAGACCCAGTACTTC
D gene: NA; J gene: TRBJ1-5; V gene: TRBV7-2; clone size: few; CDR3 protein: CASSLLRIRDNQPQHF; CDR3 DNA: TGTGCCAGCAGCTTACTCCGAATCAGGGATAATCAGCCCCAGCATTTT
D gene: NA; J gene: TRBJ2-3; V gene: TRBV6-6; clone size: many; CDR3 protein: CASRFGGRGTDTQYF; CDR3 DNA: TGTGCCAGCAGGTTCGGGGGGCGCGGGACAGATACGCAGTATTTT
D gene: NA; J gene: TRBJ2-5; V gene: TRBV29-1; clone size: NA; CDR3 protein: CSVDDDRQGTQYF; CDR3 DNA: TGCAGCGTTGACGACGACCGTCAAGGGACCCAGTACTTC
D gene: NA; J gene: TRBJ1-5; V gene: TRBV6-5; clone size: many; CDR3 protein: CASSWALNQPQHF; CDR3 DNA: TGTGCCAGCAGTTGGGCGCTGAATCAGCCCCAGCATTTT
D gene: NA; J gene: TRBJ2-1; V gene: TRBV5-1; clone size: NA; CDR3 protein: CASSSNSGGAYNEQFF; CDR3 DNA: TGCGCCAGCAGCAGTAACTCTGGAGGGGCCTACAATGAGCAGTTCTTC
D gene: TRBD1; J gene: TRBJ2-1; V gene: TRBV6-5; clone size: few; CDR3 protein: CASSRGTVTYNEQFF; CDR3 DNA: TGTGCCAGCAGTAGGGGGACAGTCACCTACAATGAGCAGTTCTTC
D gene: NA; J gene: TRBJ2-3; V gene: TRBV19; clone size: few; CDR3 protein: CASSGTSSTDTQYF; CDR3 DNA: TGTGCCAGTAGTGGGACTTCTAGCACAGATACGCAGTATTTT
D gene: NA; J gene: TRBJ1-1; V gene: TRBV5-1; clone size: many; CDR3 protein: CASSETASNTEAFF; CDR3 DNA: TGCGCCAGCAGCGAGACAGCTTCCAACACTGAAGCTTTCTTT